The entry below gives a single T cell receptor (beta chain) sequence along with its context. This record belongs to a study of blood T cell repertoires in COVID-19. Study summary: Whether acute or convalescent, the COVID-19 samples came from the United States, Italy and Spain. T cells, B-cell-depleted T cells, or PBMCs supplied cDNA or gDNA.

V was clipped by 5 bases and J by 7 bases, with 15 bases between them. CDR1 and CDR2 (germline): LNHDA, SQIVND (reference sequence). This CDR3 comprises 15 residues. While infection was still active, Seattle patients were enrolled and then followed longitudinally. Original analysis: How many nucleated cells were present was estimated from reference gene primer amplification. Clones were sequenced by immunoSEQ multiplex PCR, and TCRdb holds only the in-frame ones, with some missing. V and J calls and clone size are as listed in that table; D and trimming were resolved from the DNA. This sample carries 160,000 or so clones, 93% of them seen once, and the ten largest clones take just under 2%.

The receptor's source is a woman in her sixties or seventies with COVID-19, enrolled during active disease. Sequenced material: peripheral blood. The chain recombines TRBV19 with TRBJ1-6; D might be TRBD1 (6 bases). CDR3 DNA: TGTGCCAGTAGTGGTATAGGACAGCCAAATTCACCCCTCCACTTT. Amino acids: CASSGIGQPNSPLHF.